These T cell receptor beta chains were read from a single sample in a study of identical twins. TCRdb itself ran the 5' RACE reads through MiXCR, one entry per CDR3 protein. This sample yields hundreds of thousands of distinct CDR3 sequences, of which roughly an eighth are seen a single time; roughly 1.5% belongs to the top ten. This same sample was also part of a study on yellow fever vaccine responses in identical twins.

The sample was PBMCs. The receptors originated from a woman aged 18-30 years in good health. The conserved cysteine and the conserved F or W are not part of the CDR3 here. The order of the fields is V gene, clone size, J gene, CDR3 protein. The size entry is marked missing in some rows and otherwise reads once, few, many or a size class.

TRBV4-2	few	TRBJ2-1	ASGRRDEQF
TRBV12-3/TRBV12-4	many	TRBJ2-3	ASSNPGLAGIDTQY
TRBV5-1	few	TRBJ2-1	ASNPLGGRNGIDEQF
TRBV15	NA	TRBJ2-7	AISSFTDGEQY
TRBV7-9	NA	TRBJ1-1	ASRVTVNTEAF
TRBV25-1	NA	TRBJ2-5	ASRRGGQQETQY
TRBV6-2/TRBV6-3	NA	TRBJ1-1	ASTVGRTEAF
TRBV20-1	NA	TRBJ1-5	SARSGTPIYSNQPQH
TRBV4-1	few	TRBJ2-2	ASSQALSGGELF
TRBV5-1	many	TRBJ1-2	ASRKDTNYGYT
TRBV20-1	once	TRBJ2-5	SARPGLAAQETQY
TRBV24-1	NA	TRBJ2-5	ATSGREGQETQY
TRBV10-3	NA	TRBJ2-3	AISGTGGTQY
TRBV12-3/TRBV12-4	few	TRBJ2-3	ASSLLGVRDTQY
TRBV5-1	few	TRBJ1-1	ASSLGWGAGNTEAF
TRBV7-9	NA	TRBJ1-5	ASSLETALPQH
TRBV7-2	few	TRBJ2-1	ASSLWAGGPYNEQF
TRBV29-1	NA	TRBJ1-2	SVLAAGRNYGYT
TRBV27	NA	TRBJ2-5	ASSPTGAAGSETQY
TRBV29-1	NA	TRBJ1-5	SVGEGTNQPQH
TRBV7-9	many	TRBJ2-1	ASSFPGQRYNEQF
TRBV6-1	few	TRBJ2-2	ASSPRGQGANTGELF
TRBV28	many	TRBJ2-7	ASSQTGGRYEQY
TRBV3-1	NA	TRBJ2-3	ASSLAVGAGAITDTQY
TRBV25-1	few	TRBJ2-2	ASYGALAPANTGELF
TRBV2	NA	TRBJ2-2	ASSPRDMNTGELF
TRBV7-8	NA	TRBJ2-7	ASSIFPGPQYEQY
TRBV12-3/TRBV12-4	NA	TRBJ1-6	ASSLVQNNSPLH
TRBV20-1	many	TRBJ1-5	SARQGLDQPQH
TRBV18	once	TRBJ2-2	ASSPMPDRELF
TRBV7-2	few	TRBJ2-3	ASSLFLGSTDTQY
TRBV29-1	many	TRBJ1-6	SVRAAYNSPLH
TRBV10-3	few	TRBJ1-2	AIRTQDRGGYGYT
TRBV10-2	few	TRBJ2-5	ASSLQGQQETQY
TRBV12-3/TRBV12-4	NA	TRBJ2-1	ASSLGTLRTHNEQF
TRBV5-1	NA	TRBJ2-2	ASSPVVATPAGELF
TRBV6-2/TRBV6-3	NA	TRBJ2-3	ASQPVRPTDTQY
TRBV25-1	NA	TRBJ2-4	ASSEFGTGSNIQY
TRBV9	NA	TRBJ2-1	ASSVGGGPHNEQF
TRBV20-1	few	TRBJ1-6	AAGTGYNSPLH
TRBV29-1	few	TRBJ2-5	SVTRTSGRSETQY